This T cell receptor beta chain appears in the sequencing data of a study of blood T cells in healthy people across ages. About the research overall: In model experiments, template switching was able to capture about one barcoded beta molecule for every two T cells that were present.

Aged roughly 6 to 100, donors were systemically healthy Caucasians from Russia. The use of a sample-barcoded 5' primer and a J-beta primer mix characterized a second PCR of 7 to 11 cycles. TCRdb re-analysed the 5' RACE reads in MiXCR, keeping a single row per CDR3 protein. The sample consists of about 620,000 distinct CDR3 sequences, roughly 21% of them appearing once. Germline CDR1 reads MNHNS; CDR2 reads SASEGT. The CDR3 totals 15 residues. J lost 5 bases, V lost 4 bases, and 7 bases had no gene match. The clonotype was recovered from a man in his 70s in good health. The sample consisted of blood. This rearrangement joins TRBV6-1 to TRBJ2-1, with 8 nucleotides matching TRBD2. CDR3: CASSGTSGKHNEQFF. CDR3 nucleotides: TGTGCCAGCAGTGGTACTAGCGGAAAACACAATGAGCAGTTCTTC.